The clone carrying this T cell receptor (beta chain) was found many times. Its antigen is undetermined. The CDR3 runs to 13 residues. The germline V gene has CDR1 KGHDR and CDR2 SFDVKD. V was pared by 5 bases and J by 2 bases, with 6 bases between. In TCRdb, the 5' RACE reads were re-called with MiXCR into one record per CDR3 protein. Here the sample spans just over 75,000 distinct CDR3 sequences, 8% being singletons. This entry is derived from a study of spatial heterogeneity in lung cancer. Study observations and caveats: Ubiquitous expanded tumor TCRs appeared in blood more at resection than follow-up.

The time point is: sample taken at primary tumor resection. The 55 to 90 donors had untreated early-stage non-small cell lung cancer. Whole RNA obtained from tumor, nontumor lung or frozen PBMC underwent sequencing without sorting. The specimen was PBMCs, collected at surgery. The chain combines TRBV24-1 with TRBJ1-5, with no clear D. This clonotype was sampled from a male donor with early-stage non-small cell lung cancer. The CDR3 protein is CATSGPGNQPQHF. The DNA for the CDR3 is TGTGCCACCAGTGGACCGGGCAATCAGCCCCAGCATTTT.